What follows are 27 T cell receptor beta chains derived from one specimen sequenced in a study of blood T cell repertoires in COVID-19. TCRdb's copy holds only in-frame clones and misses some; the assay was immunoSEQ multiplex PCR. The data show about 380,000 clones, 75% to 90% seen once. Sequenced sample: peripheral blood. These receptors came from a woman younger than 35 with acute or convalescent COVID-19.

This rearrangement joins TRBV2 to TRBJ1-2, with D possibly being TRBD1 (5 bases). Germline values: CDR1 SNHLY, CDR2 FYNNEI. There are 13 residues in the CDR3. V was shortened by 4 bases and J by 7 bases, with 13 bases between the two germline ends. CDR3 sequence (DNA): TGTGCCAGCAGTGGCGGACGGAGGGGTGGCTACACCTTC. Its protein is CASSGGRRGGYTF.

This chain uses TRBV5-1 with TRBJ1-2; no firm D call. The CDR3 runs to 13 residues. Germline lookup yields CDR1 SGHRS and CDR2 YFSETQ. Trimming removed 4 bases from V and 3 bases from J, with 10 bases in between. DNA for the CDR3: TGCGCCAGCAGCCTGGACGCGGACTATGGCTACACCTTC. Protein sequence: CASSLDADYGYTF.

The V and J genes are TRBV6-6 and TRBJ2-7; 7 positions match TRBD2. Germline V lookup: CDR1 MNHNY, CDR2 SVGAGI (reference sequence). V lost 2 bases to trimming and J lost 1 base; unmatched junction nucleotides: 8. This CDR3 region has 16 residues. This CDR3 is CASSYTSGGESYEQYF. For the CDR3, the DNA is TGTGCCAGCAGTTACACCTCTGGGGGGGAGTCCTACGAGCAGTACTTC.

The chain couples TRBV13 to TRBJ1-4; D might be TRBD1 (5 bases). This CDR3 is built from 14 residues. V shed 4 bases and J shed 7 bases, with 13 bases lying between them. Germline V gene sequence: CDR1 PRHDT, CDR2 FYEKMQ (reference sequence). CDR3 amino acids: CASSSDRGSEKLFF. In nucleotides, the CDR3 is TGTGCCAGCAGCTCAGACAGAGGTAGTGAAAAACTGTTTTTT.

This rearrangement joins TRBV12-5 to TRBJ2-7, with 7 bases fitting TRBD1. The CDR3 runs 16 residues. The J segment lost 5 bases and the V segment lost 5 bases, leaving 15 bases of the junction unmatched. Germline V gene lookup returns CDR1 LGHNT and CDR2 FRNRAP. CDR3 loop: CASGLRTGPFVDEQYF. DNA of the CDR3: TGTGCTAGTGGTCTTCGGACAGGACCCTTCGTCGACGAGCAGTACTTC.

A word on this clone: This sample includes further DNA sequences coding for the same CDR3. CDR3 residues: CASSWTGGTGELFF. In DNA form, the CDR3 reads TGTGCCAGCAGTTGGACAGGGGGGACCGGGGAGCTGTTTTTT. V usage is TRBV6-5 and J usage is TRBJ2-2; TRBD1 matches 10 bases. With 4 bases clipped from V and 5 bases from J, the junction kept 1 base outside the gene matches. This CDR3 contains 14 residues. CDR1 and CDR2 from the germline V gene are MNHEY and SVGAGI.

There are many counts of this clone. The chain employs TRBV7-6 and TRBJ2-1; 8 positions agree with TRBD2. CDR3 size: 17 residues. CDR1 is SGHVS and CDR2 is FNYEAQ in the germline V gene. Germline trimming cut 0 bases from V and 13 bases from J; bases unmatched to any gene: 17. The CDR3 DNA sequence: TGTGCCAGCAGCTTAGCAGAAACCAGCGGGAGTGAGACCTCACAGTTCTTC. It codes for CASSLAETSGSETSQFF.

Here the CDR3 reads CASSLGLAGGEQYF. The CDR3 DNA sequence: TGTGCCAGCAGCTTGGGCCTAGCGGGGGGGGAGCAGTACTTC. The V call is TRBV5-4, the J call TRBJ2-7, with 12 positions matching TRBD2. Germline loops: CDR1 SGHNT, CDR2 YYREEE (reference sequence). V shed 0 bases and J 7 bases; nucleotides not matched to a gene: 2. The CDR3 has 14 amino acids.

V is TRBV7-2 and J is TRBJ1-1; D is possibly TRBD1 (5 bases). The germline CDR1 and CDR2 sequences are SGHTA and FQGNSA. This CDR3 is 17 amino acids long. With 1 base removed from V and 6 bases from J, the gap between germline ends came to 21 bases. The CDR3 here is CASSLGFLGRSGAEAFF. The DNA for the CDR3 is TGTGCCAGCAGCTTAGGGTTTTTGGGCCGCTCGGGGGCTGAAGCTTTCTTT. Variable domain in full (rest from reference TRBV7-2 and TRBJ1-1): GAGVSQSPSNKVTEKGKDVELRCDPISGHTALYWYRQSLGQGLEFLIYFQGNSAPDKSGLPSDRFSAERTGGSVSTLTIQRTQQEDSAVYLCASSLGFLGRSGAEAFFGQGTRLTVV.

V gene TRBV18 combines with J gene TRBJ1-5; the D gene is possibly TRBD1 (6 bases). Germline V gene data show CDR1 as KGHSH and CDR2 as LQKENI. Trimming removed 1 base at V and 4 bases at J, with 8 bases between. This CDR3 has 14 residues. CDR3 DNA: TGTGCCAGCTCACCACTCCAGGGGAATCAGCCCCAGCATTTT. This codes for CASSPLQGNQPQHF.

This clone was seen a few times. Additional DNA sequences in this sample encode the identical CDR3. The chain joins TRBV9 to TRBJ2-3; D gene uncertain. Trimming shortened V by 4 bases and J by 4 bases, and 10 bases separated the two germline ends. Germline V lookup: CDR1 SGDLS, CDR2 YYNGEE. The CDR3 runs to 13 residues. The CDR3 DNA is TGTGCCAGCAGCCCTCAGGTTGCAGATACGCAGTATTTT. Its protein is CASSPQVADTQYF.

This clone was seen only once. The V call is TRBV2, the J call TRBJ2-2, with 7 bases that match TRBD2. This CDR3 region has 15 residues. V trimming: 5 bases; J trimming: 5 bases; junction bases outside the gene matches: 8. CDR1 is SNHLY and CDR2 is FYNNEI in the germline V gene. CDR3: CASSPGKLATGELFF. The DNA of the CDR3 is TGTGCCAGCAGTCCTGGGAAACTAGCGACCGGGGAGCTGTTTTTT.

The chain is built from TRBV28 and TRBJ2-2; 9 nucleotides align to TRBD1. The CDR3 loop spans 15 amino acids. Germline CDR1 and CDR2: MDHEN and SYDVKM. The J segment lost 5 bases and the V segment lost 2 bases, leaving 3 bases of the junction unmatched. As DNA, the CDR3 is TGTGCCAGCAGTTTACCCGGGACAGGGACCGGGGAGCTGTTTTTT. Translated, it gives CASSLPGTGTGELFF.

This sequence joins TRBV29-1 and TRBJ2-5; TRBD1 matches 8 bases. The trim removed 7 bases at V and 4 bases at J, leaving 11 bases unmatched. Germline values: CDR1 SQVTM, CDR2 ANQGSEA. This CDR3 contains 14 residues. The CDR3 nucleotides read TGCAGCGCCACCGGCGGACAGGGCGGAGAGACCCAGTACTTC. It translates to CSATGGQGGETQYF.

The chain employs TRBV21-1 and TRBJ2-7; the table calls TRBD2, which could not be checked here. TRBV21-1 is designated a pseudogene. The CDR3 has 19 amino acids. CDR3 in amino acids: CASSKGTSGGSRRSYEQYF. In nucleotides, the CDR3 is TGTGCCAGCAGCAAAGGAACTAGCGGGGGAAGTAGGCGGTCCTACGAGCAGTACTTC.

The CDR3 reads CASSLAGPKHYGYTF. CDR3 nucleotides: TGTGCCAGCAGCCTGGCGGGACCCAAGCATTATGGCTACACCTTC. This chain uses TRBV28 with TRBJ1-2, with a possible D match to TRBD1 (5 bases). Trimming took off 6 bases at V and 5 bases at J, with 19 bases between the two ends. The CDR3 has 15 residues. Germline V gene lookup returns CDR1 MDHEN and CDR2 SYDVKM.

V gene TRBV6-1 combines with J gene TRBJ1-5, with 9 bases identical to TRBD1. V gave up 4 bases and J gave up 2 bases; unmatched junction bases: 12. This CDR3 has 18 residues. The germline V gene encodes CDR1 MNHNS and CDR2 SASEGT. This CDR3 reads CASSGPGTGFSGNQPQHF. The CDR3 DNA follows: TGTGCCAGCAGTGGCCCCGGGACAGGGTTTTCGGGCAATCAGCCCCAGCATTTT.

This chain joins TRBV27 and TRBJ2-1; 8 nucleotides align to TRBD1. Unmatched junction bases numbered 4, after V lost 5 bases and J lost 4 bases. The CDR3 spans 14 residues. Germline assignment: CDR1 MNHEY and CDR2 SMNVEV (reference sequence). In DNA, the CDR3 is TGTGCCAGCAGTGGGACAGGCCTATACAATGAGCAGTTCTTC. The encoded protein is CASSGTGLYNEQFF.

The chain links TRBV28 to TRBJ1-1; D may be TRBD1 (5 bases). The CDR3 totals 11 residues. The germline CDR1 and CDR2 sequences are MDHEN and SYDVKM. V lost 6 bases to trimming and J lost 10 bases, with 12 bases between them. CDR3 loop: CASRATGGAFF. The CDR3, as DNA: TGTGCCAGCAGAGCCACGGGGGGAGCTTTCTTT.

The chain combines TRBV19 with TRBJ1-6, with 7 nucleotides matching TRBD1. The CDR3 is 15 residues long. Germline V gene data show CDR1 as LNHDA and CDR2 as SQIVND (reference sequence). J lost 9 bases, V lost 5 bases, and 10 bases had no gene match. The DNA for the CDR3 is TGTGCCAGTAGTTTCCAGACAGGGCGGGCTTCACCCCTCCACTTT. This encodes CASSFQTGRASPLHF.

The gene calls are TRBV5-8 and TRBJ1-2; D is unclear. V lost 1 base and J 10 bases, leaving 8 bases between the germline ends. From germline, CDR1 is SGHTS and CDR2 YDEGEE. The CDR3 is 11 residues long. Here the CDR3 DNA reads TGTGCCAGCAGCTTGCCCCCAGTCTACACCTTC. Translated, it gives CASSLPPVYTF.

The chain employs TRBV28 and TRBJ1-2; D is undetermined. The CDR3 covers 12 residues. Per the germline V gene, CDR1 is MDHEN and CDR2 is SYDVKM. Trimming took off 5 bases at V and 6 bases at J, with 10 bases between the two ends. The CDR3 is CASSILAHGYTF. DNA of the CDR3: TGTGCCAGCAGTATCTTGGCCCATGGCTACACCTTC.

CDR3: CASSLARQGGYTF. The CDR3 coding sequence is TGTGCCAGCAGCTTAGCCCGACAGGGCGGCTACACCTTC. This chain joins TRBV11-2 and TRBJ1-2; 7 nucleotides line up with TRBD1. The CDR3 is 13 amino acids. The trim removed 1 base at V and 8 bases at J, leaving 4 bases unmatched. CDR1 and CDR2 (germline): SGHAT, FQNNGV. Together with reference TRBV11-2 and TRBJ1-2, the CDR3 gives the full variable domain: EAGVAQSPRYKIIEKRQSVAFWCNPISGHATLYWYQQILGQGPKLLIQFQNNGVVDDSQLPKDRFSAERLKGVDSTLKIQPAKLEDSAVYLCASSLARQGGYTFGSGTRLTVV.

This clone was counted only a few times. The genes are TRBV19 and TRBJ1-2; D may be TRBD1 (5 bases). Trimming took 0 bases from V and 7 from J, leaving 15 bases between them. Germline V gene sequence: CDR1 LNHDA, CDR2 SQIVND (reference sequence). This CDR3 has 15 amino acids. CDR3 sequence (DNA): TGTGCCAGTAGTATAGATCATGGCAGGGTTCCTGGCTACACCTTC. This translates into CASSIDHGRVPGYTF.

This clone was counted a few times. The chain uses TRBV5-1 and TRBJ2-5, with D possibly matching TRBD2 (5 bases). Looked up from germline, CDR1 is SGHRS and CDR2 is YFSETQ. This CDR3 region has 14 residues. The V end lost 0 bases, the J end lost 5 bases, and 11 bases lay between the germline ends. DNA of the CDR3: TGCGCCAGCAGCTTGGAGAGCGGAAGGGAGACCCAGTACTTC. Its translation is CASSLESGRETQYF.

Written as DNA, the CDR3 is TGCGCCAGCAGCTCAACGGACACCGGGGAGCTGTTTTTT. This gives the protein CASSSTDTGELFF. V gene TRBV5-1 combines with J gene TRBJ2-2; D is undetermined. Per the germline V gene, CDR1 is SGHRS and CDR2 is YFSETQ. This CDR3 has 13 residues. Trimming took 3 bases from V and 3 from J, leaving 6 bases between them.

V usage is TRBV19 and J usage is TRBJ2-3, with 9 bases aligning to TRBD2. Germline V lookup: CDR1 LNHDA, CDR2 SQIVND (reference sequence). The CDR3 covers 15 residues. The V gene end was trimmed by 5 bases and the J gene end by 2 bases; junction bases not matched to a gene: 5. The CDR3 region is CASSLSSGITDTQYF. The CDR3 DNA reads as TGTGCCAGTAGTTTATCTAGCGGGATCACAGATACGCAGTATTTT.